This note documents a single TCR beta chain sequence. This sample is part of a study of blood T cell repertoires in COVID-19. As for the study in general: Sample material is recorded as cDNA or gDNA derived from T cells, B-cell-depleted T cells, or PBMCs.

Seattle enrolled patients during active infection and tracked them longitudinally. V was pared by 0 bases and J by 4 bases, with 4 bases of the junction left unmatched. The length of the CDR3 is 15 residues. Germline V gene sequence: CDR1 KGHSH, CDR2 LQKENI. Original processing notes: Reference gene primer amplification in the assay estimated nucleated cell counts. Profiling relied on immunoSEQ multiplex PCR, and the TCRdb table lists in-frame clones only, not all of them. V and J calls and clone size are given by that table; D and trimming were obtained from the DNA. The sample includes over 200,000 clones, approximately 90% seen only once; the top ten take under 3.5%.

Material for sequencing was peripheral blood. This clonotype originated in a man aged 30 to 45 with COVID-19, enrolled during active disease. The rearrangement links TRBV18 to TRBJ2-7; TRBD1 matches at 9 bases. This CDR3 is CASSPPQGAFYEQYF. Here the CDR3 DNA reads TGTGCCAGCTCACCACCACAGGGGGCGTTTTACGAGCAGTACTTC.